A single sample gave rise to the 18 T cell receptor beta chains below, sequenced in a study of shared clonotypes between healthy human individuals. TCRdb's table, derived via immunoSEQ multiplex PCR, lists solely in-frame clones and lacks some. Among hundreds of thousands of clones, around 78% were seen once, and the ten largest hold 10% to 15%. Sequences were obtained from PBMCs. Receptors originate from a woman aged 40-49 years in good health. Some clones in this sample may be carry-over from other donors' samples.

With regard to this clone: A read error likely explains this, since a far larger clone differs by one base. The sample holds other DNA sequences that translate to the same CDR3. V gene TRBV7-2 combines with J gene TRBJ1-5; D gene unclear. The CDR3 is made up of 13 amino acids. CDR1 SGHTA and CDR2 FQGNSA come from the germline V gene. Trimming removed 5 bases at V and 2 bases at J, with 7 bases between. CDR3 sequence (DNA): TGTGCCAGCAGCACAAGGGGCAATCAGCCCCAGCATTTT. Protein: CASSTRGNQPQHF.

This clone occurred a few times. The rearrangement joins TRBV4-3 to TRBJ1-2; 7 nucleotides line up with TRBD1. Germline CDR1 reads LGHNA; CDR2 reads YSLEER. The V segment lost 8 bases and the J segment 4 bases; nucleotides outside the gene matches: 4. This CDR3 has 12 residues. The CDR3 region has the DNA TGCGCCAGCTCGGGACAGTCCTATGGCTACACCTTC. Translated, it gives CASSGQSYGYTF.

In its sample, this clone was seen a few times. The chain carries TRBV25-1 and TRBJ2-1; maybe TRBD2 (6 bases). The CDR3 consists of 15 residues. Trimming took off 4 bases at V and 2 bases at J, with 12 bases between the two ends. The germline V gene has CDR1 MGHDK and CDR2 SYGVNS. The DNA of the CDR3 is TGTGCCAGCAGTGGACTAGAGCGCACCTACAATGAGCAGTTCTTC. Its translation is CASSGLERTYNEQFF.

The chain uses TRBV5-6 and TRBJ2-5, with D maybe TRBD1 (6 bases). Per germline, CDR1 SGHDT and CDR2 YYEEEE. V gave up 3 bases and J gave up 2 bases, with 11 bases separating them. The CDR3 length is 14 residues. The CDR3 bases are TGTGCCAGCAGCTCCCTACAGGGTCAAGAGACCCAGTACTTC. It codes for CASSSLQGQETQYF.

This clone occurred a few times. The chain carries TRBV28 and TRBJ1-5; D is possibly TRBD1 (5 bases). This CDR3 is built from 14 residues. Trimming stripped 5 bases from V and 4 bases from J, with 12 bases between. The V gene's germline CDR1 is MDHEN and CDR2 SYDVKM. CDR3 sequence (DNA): TGTGCCAGCAGTCTCGGACGGGGGAATCAGCCCCAGCATTTT. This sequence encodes CASSLGRGNQPQHF.

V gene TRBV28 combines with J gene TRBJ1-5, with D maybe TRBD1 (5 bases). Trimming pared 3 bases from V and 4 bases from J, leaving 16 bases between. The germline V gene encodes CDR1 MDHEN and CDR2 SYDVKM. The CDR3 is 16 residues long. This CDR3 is CASSFRQGFGNQPQHF. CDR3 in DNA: TGTGCCAGCAGTTTTAGGCAGGGCTTCGGTAATCAGCCCCAGCATTTT. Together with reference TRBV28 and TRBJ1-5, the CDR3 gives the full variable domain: DVKVTQSSRYLVKRTGEKVFLECVQDMDHENMFWYRQDPGLGLRLIYFSYDVKMKEKGDIPEGYSVSREKKERFSLILESASTNQTSMYLCASSFRQGFGNQPQHFGDGTRLSIL.

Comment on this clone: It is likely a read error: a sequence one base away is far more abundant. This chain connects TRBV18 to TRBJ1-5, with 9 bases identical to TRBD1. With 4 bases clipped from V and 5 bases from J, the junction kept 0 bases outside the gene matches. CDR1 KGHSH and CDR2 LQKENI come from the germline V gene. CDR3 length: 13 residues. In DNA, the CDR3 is TGTGCCAGCTCACGACAGGGGGATCAGCCCCAGCATTTT. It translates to CASSRQGDQPQHF.

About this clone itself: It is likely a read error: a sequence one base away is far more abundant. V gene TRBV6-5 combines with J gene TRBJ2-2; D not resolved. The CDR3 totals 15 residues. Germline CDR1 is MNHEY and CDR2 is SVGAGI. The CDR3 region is CASSYSTVNTEELFF. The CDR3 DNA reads TGTGCCAGCAGTTACTCGACGGTGAACACCGAGGAGCTGTTTTTT.

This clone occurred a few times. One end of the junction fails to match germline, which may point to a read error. DNA for the CDR3: TGTGCCAGCAGTGAAGCGCGTTTGACTGAAGCTTCCTTT. Translated, it gives CASSEARLTEASF. The V call is TRBV6-1, the J call TRBJ1-1; D ambiguous. The CDR3 has 13 amino acids. From germline, CDR1 is MNHNS and CDR2 SASEGT.

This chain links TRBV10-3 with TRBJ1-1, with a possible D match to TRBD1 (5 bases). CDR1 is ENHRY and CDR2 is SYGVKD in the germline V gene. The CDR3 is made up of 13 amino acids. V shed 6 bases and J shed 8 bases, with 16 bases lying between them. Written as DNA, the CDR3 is TGTGCCATCAGGGGGGAGGTGACTCCAGAAGCTTTCTTT. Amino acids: CAIRGEVTPEAFF.

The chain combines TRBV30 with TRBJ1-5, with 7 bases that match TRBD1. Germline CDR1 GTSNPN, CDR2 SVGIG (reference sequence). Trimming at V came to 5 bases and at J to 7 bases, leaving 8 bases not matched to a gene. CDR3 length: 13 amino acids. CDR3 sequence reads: CAWEQGRGQPQHF. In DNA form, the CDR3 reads TGTGCCTGGGAACAGGGGCGAGGGCAGCCCCAGCATTTT. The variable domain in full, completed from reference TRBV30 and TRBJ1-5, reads SQTIHQWPATLVQPVGSPLSLECTVEGTSNPNLYWYRQAAGRGLQLLFYSVGIGQISSEVPQNLSASRPQDRQFILSSKKLLLSDSGFYLCAWEQGRGQPQHFGDGTRLSIL.

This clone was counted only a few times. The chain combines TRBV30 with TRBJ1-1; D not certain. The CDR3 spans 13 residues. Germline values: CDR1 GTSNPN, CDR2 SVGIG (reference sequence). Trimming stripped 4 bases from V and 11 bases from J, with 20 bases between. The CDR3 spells CAWIRVGPAGAFF. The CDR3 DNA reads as TGTGCCTGGATACGGGTCGGCCCGGCTGGGGCTTTCTTT. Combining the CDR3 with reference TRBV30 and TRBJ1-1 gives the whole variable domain SQTIHQWPATLVQPVGSPLSLECTVEGTSNPNLYWYRQAAGRGLQLLFYSVGIGQISSEVPQNLSASRPQDRQFILSSKKLLLSDSGFYLCAWIRVGPAGAFFGQGTRLTVV.

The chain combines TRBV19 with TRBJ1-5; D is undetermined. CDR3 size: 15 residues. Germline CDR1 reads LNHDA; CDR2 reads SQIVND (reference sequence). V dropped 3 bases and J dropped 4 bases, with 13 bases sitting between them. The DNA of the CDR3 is TGTGCCAGTAGTATTGGGCAGGTGTGGAATCAGCCCCAGCATTTT. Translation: CASSIGQVWNQPQHF.

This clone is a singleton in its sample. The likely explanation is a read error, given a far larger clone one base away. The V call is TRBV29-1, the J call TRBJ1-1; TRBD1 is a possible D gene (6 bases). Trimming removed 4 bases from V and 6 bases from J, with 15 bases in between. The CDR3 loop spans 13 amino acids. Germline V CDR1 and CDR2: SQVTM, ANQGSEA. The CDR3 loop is CSVARTEGSEAFF. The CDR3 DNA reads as TGCAGCGTTGCTAGGACAGAGGGCTCTGAAGCTTTCTTT. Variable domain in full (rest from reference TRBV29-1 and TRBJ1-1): SAVISQKPSRDICQRGTSLTIQCQVDSQVTMMFWYRQQPGQSLTLIATANQGSEATYESGFVIDKFPISRPNLTFSTLTVSNMSPEDSSIYLCSVARTEGSEAFFGQGTRLTVV.

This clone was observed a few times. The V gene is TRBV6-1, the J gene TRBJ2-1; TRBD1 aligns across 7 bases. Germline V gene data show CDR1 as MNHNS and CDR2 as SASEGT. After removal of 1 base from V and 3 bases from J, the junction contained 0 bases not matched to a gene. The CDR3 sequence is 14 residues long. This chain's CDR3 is CASSEDRGYNEQFF. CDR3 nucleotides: TGTGCCAGCAGTGAAGACAGGGGCTACAATGAGCAGTTCTTC.

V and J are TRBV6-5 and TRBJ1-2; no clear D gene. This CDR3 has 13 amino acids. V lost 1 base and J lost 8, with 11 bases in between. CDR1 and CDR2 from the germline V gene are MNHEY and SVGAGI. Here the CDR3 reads CASSYFAEDGYTF. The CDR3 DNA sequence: TGTGCCAGCAGTTACTTCGCCGAGGACGGCTACACCTTC.

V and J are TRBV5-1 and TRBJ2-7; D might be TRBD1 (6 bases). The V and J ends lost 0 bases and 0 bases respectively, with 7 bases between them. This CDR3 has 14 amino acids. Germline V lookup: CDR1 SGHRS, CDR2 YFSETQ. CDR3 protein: CASSLEGHSYEQYF. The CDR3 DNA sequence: TGCGCCAGCAGCTTGGAGGGACACTCCTACGAGCAGTACTTC.

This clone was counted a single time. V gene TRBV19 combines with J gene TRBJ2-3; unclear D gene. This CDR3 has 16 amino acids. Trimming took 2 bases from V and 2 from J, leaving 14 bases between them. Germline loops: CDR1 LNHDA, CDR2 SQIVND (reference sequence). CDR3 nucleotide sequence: TGTGCCAGTAGTATACGTGGAAACTGGGTCACAGATACGCAGTATTTT. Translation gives CASSIRGNWVTDTQYF.